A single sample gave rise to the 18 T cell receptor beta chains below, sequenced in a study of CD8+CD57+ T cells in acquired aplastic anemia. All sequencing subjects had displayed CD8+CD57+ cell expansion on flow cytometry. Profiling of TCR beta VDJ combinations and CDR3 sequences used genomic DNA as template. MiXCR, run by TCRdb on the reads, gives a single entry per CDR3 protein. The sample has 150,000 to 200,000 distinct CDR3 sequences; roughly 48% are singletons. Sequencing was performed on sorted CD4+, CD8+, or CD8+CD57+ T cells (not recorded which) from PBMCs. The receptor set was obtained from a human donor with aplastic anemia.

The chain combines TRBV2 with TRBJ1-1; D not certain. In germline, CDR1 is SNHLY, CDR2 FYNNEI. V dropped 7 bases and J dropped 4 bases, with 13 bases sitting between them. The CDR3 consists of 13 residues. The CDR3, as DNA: TGTGCCAGCAAGAGGTGGGCCCTCACTGAAGCTTTCTTT. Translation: CASKRWALTEAFF.

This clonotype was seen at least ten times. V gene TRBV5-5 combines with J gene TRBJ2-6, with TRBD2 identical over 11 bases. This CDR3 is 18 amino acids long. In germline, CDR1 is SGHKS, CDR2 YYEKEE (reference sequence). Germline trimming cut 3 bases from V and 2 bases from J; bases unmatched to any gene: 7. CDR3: CASSSWTSGPAGANVLTF. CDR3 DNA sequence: TGTGCCAGCAGCTCCTGGACTAGCGGGCCTGCTGGGGCCAACGTCCTGACTTTC.

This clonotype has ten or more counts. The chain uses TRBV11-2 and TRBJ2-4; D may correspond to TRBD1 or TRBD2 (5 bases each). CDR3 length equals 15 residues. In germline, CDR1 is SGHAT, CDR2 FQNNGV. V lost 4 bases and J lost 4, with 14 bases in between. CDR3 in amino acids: CASSSPRDGKNIQYF. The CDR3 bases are TGTGCCAGCAGCTCCCCGAGGGACGGGAAAAACATTCAGTACTTC.

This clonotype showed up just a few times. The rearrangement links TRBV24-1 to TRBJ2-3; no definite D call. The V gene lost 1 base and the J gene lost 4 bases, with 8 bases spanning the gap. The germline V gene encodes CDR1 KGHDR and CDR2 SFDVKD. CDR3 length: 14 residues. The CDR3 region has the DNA TGTGCCACCAGTGATTTTGGGCAGGCAGATACGCAGTATTTT. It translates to CATSDFGQADTQYF.

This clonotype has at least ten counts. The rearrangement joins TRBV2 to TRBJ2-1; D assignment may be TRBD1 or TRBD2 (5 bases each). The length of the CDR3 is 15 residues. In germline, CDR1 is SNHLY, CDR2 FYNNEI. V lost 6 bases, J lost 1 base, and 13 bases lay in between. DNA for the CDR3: TGTGCCAGCAGCCAGGGACCCGGGTCCTACAATGAGCAGTTCTTC. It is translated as CASSQGPGSYNEQFF.

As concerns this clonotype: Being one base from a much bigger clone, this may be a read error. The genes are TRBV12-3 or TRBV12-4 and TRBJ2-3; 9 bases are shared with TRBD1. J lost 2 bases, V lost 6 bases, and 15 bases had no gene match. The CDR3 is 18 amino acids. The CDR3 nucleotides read TGTGCCAGCAGAAGCCGACAGGGGGAGTATCGGGACACAGATACGCAGTATTTT. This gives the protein CASRSRQGEYRDTDTQYF.

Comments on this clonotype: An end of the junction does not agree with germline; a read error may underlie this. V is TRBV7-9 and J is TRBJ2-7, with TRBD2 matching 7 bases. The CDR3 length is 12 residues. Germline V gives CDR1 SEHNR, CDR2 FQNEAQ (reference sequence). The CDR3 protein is CASSHIAGEQYF. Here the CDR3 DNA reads TGCGCCAGCAGCCATATAGCGGGCGAGCAGTACTTC. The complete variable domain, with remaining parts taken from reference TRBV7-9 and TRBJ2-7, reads DTGVSQNPRHKITKRGQNVTFRCDPISEHNRLYWYRQTLGQGPEFLTYFQNEAQLEKSRLLSDRFSAERPKGSFSTLEIQRTEQGDSAMYLCASSHIAGEQYFGPGTRLTVT.

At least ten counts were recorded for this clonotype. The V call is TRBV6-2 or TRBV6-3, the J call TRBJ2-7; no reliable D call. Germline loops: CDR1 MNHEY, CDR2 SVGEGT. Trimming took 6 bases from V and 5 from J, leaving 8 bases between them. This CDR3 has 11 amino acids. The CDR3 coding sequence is TGTGCCAGCAGCCACATGCACGAGCAGTACTTC. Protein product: CASSHMHEQYF.

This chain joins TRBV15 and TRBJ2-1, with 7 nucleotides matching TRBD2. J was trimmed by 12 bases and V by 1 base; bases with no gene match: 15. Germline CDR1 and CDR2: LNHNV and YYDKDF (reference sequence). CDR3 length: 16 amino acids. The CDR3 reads CATSRAGILTSAGQFF. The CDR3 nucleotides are TGTGCCACCAGCAGAGCTGGGATACTTACTAGCGCGGGGCAGTTCTTC.

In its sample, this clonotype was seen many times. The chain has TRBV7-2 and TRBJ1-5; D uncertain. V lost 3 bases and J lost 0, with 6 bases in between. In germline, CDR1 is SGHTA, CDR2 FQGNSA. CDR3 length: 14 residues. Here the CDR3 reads CASSLSYSNQPQHF. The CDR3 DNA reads TGTGCCAGCAGCTTGAGTTATAGCAATCAGCCCCAGCATTTT.

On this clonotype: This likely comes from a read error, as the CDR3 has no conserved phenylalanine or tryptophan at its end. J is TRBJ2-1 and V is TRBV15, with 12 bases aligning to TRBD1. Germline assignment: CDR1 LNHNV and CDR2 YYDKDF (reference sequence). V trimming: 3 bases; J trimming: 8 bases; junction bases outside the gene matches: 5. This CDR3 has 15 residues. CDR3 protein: CATSSGTGGSYEQFL. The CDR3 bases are TGTGCCACCAGCAGTGGGACAGGGGGCAGCTATGAGCAGTTCCTC.

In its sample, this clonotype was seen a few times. The CDR3 DNA follows: TGTGCCAGCTCACCAAAGACAGGGGACACTGAAGCTTTCTTT. Residues: CASSPKTGDTEAFF. The rearrangement joins TRBV18 to TRBJ1-1; TRBD1 aligns across 8 bases. The J segment lost 3 bases and the V segment lost 2 bases, leaving 2 bases of the junction unmatched. Germline CDR1 KGHSH, CDR2 LQKENI. This CDR3 is built from 14 residues.

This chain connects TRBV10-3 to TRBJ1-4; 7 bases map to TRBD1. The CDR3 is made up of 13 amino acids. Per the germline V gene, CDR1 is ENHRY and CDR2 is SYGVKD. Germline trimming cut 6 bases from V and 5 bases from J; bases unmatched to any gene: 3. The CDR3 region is CAIRGTENEKLFF. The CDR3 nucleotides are TGTGCCATCAGAGGGACAGAAAATGAAAAACTGTTTTTT.

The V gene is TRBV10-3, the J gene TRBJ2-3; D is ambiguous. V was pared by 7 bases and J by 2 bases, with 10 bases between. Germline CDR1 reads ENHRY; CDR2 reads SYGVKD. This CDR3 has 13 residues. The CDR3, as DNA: TGTGCCATCACCATAGCACCCACAGATACGCAGTATTTT. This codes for CAITIAPTDTQYF.

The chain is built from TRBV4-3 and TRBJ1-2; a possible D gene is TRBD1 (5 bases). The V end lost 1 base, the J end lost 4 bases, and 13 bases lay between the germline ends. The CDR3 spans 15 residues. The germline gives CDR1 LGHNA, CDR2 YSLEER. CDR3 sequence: CASSQVGGGPYGYTF. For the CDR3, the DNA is TGCGCCAGCAGCCAAGTGGGGGGGGGTCCCTATGGCTACACCTTC.

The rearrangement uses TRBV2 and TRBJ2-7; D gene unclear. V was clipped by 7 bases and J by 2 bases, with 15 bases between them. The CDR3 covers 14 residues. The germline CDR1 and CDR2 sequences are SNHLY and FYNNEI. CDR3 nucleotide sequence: TGTGCCAGCAATCGGGCCTTATCTCCCTACGAGCAGTACTTC. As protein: CASNRALSPYEQYF.

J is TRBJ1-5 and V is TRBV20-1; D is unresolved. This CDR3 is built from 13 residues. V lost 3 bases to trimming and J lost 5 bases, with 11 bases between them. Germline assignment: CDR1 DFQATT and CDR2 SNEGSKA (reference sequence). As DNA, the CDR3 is TGCAGTGCTAGCGACAAGGAGTATCAGCCCCAGCATTTT. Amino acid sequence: CSASDKEYQPQHF.

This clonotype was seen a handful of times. The DNA for the CDR3 is TGTGCCAGCAGTGATAGCGGAACAATCCAGGGGGCATATTTTTTT. As protein: CASSDSGTIQGAYFF. The rearrangement joins TRBV25-1 to TRBJ1-4; TRBD1 matches at 8 bases. From germline, CDR1 is MGHDK and CDR2 SYGVNS. Trimming removed 3 bases from V and 17 bases from J; junction bases left unmatched: 17. This CDR3 region has 15 residues.